The 20 T cell receptor beta chains below were found in one sample sequenced in a study of technical replicates of blood from several donors. The method was immunoSEQ multiplex PCR; TCRdb's version includes in-frame clones alone and lacks a portion of them. The sample consists of some 89,000 clones, approximately 95% of them appearing once. Material for sequencing was T cells isolated from PBMCs. The source of these receptors is a human donor in good health.

The chain combines TRBV2 with TRBJ2-7; TRBD1 is a possible D gene (5 bases). Germline V lookup: CDR1 SNHLY, CDR2 FYNNEI. Trimming took 1 base from V and 4 from J, leaving 11 bases between them. This CDR3 spans 14 amino acids. The CDR3 coding sequence is TGTGCCAGCAGTGAAGGGCTGGCAGGGTACGAGCAGTACTTC. Amino acids: CASSEGLAGYEQYF.

The chain carries TRBV5-4 and TRBJ2-7; 8 nucleotides align to TRBD2. After removal of 0 bases from V and 6 bases from J, the junction contained 5 bases not matched to a gene. The CDR3 runs to 14 residues. CDR1 and CDR2 (germline): SGHNT, YYREEE (reference sequence). The CDR3 DNA is TGTGCCAGCAGCTTGGAAGGCGGGAGGAGCGAGCAGTACTTC. As protein: CASSLEGGRSEQYF.

The table lists this clone with a count of one. This rearrangement joins TRBV6-5 to TRBJ1-3, with D unresolved. Germline V CDR1 and CDR2: MNHEY, SVGAGI. The V end was cut by 7 bases, the J end by 0 bases, with 7 bases between. This CDR3 has 13 residues. The CDR3 spells CASMRLSGNTIYF. The CDR3, as DNA: TGTGCCAGCATGAGGCTCTCTGGAAACACCATATATTTT.

The CDR3 here is CASSIGIVPGNEKLFF. The CDR3 DNA reads as TGTGCCAGTAGTATAGGTATCGTGCCGGGTAATGAAAAACTGTTTTTT. The chain carries TRBV19 and TRBJ1-4; D is uncertain. The CDR3 is 16 amino acids. Trimming stripped 1 base from V and 4 bases from J, with 13 bases between. In germline, CDR1 is LNHDA, CDR2 SQIVND (reference sequence).

The CDR3: CASSQEAGASYEQYF. The CDR3, as DNA: TGTGCCAGCAGCCAAGAGGCGGGAGCCTCCTACGAGCAGTACTTC. V usage is TRBV4-2 and J usage is TRBJ2-7; 7 nucleotides match TRBD2. CDR1 and CDR2 (germline): LGHNA, YNFKEQ. The CDR3 is 15 residues long. Germline trimming cut 0 bases from V and 0 bases from J; bases unmatched to any gene: 2.

The chain is built from TRBV9 and TRBJ1-2; D remains ambiguous. Trimming took off 0 bases at V and 4 bases at J, with 7 bases between the two ends. The CDR3 covers 13 residues. CDR1 is SGDLS, CDR2 YYNGEE, per germline. The CDR3, as DNA: TGTGCCAGCAGCGTAGCCGTCAGCTATGGCTACACCTTC. It translates to CASSVAVSYGYTF.

This chain connects TRBV5-1 to TRBJ2-7, with 8 nucleotides matching TRBD2. Germline V CDR1 and CDR2: SGHRS, YFSETQ. J was trimmed by 2 bases and V by 0 bases; bases with no gene match: 4. The CDR3 runs 15 residues. In DNA form, the CDR3 reads TGCGCCAGCAGCTTGGTAGCGGGACGACCCTACGAGCAGTACTTC. Protein sequence: CASSLVAGRPYEQYF.

V usage is TRBV30 and J usage is TRBJ2-7; a possible D gene is TRBD1 (5 bases). The germline gives CDR1 GTSNPN, CDR2 SVGIG (reference sequence). This CDR3 contains 15 residues. Between the trimmed V and J ends, which lost 5 bases and 0 bases, there was a span of 17 bases. DNA for the CDR3: TGTGCCTGGGTAGACGGGCCAAGGGGCTCCTACGAGCAGTACTTC. Translation gives CAWVDGPRGSYEQYF. Drawing the rest from reference TRBV30 and TRBJ2-7, the complete variable domain is SQTIHQWPATLVQPVGSPLSLECTVEGTSNPNLYWYRQAAGRGLQLLFYSVGIGQISSEVPQNLSASRPQDRQFILSSKKLLLSDSGFYLCAWVDGPRGSYEQYFGPGTRLTVT.

CDR3 amino acids: CASSSGDRPSEAFF. The CDR3 DNA is TGTGCCAGCAGTTCAGGGGACAGGCCCTCCGAAGCTTTCTTT. V and J are TRBV28 and TRBJ1-1; 8 nucleotides align to TRBD1. With V trimmed by 4 bases and J by 8 bases, 9 bases remained unmatched. Germline V CDR1 and CDR2: MDHEN, SYDVKM. The CDR3 spans 14 residues.

This chain uses TRBV15 with TRBJ1-5; D gene ambiguous. The CDR3 has 15 residues. Germline CDR1 LNHNV, CDR2 YYDKDF (reference sequence). Trimming shortened V by 0 bases and J by 5 bases, and 11 bases separated the two germline ends. The CDR3 DNA reads TGTGCCACCAGCAGAGATGATGCAAGCTATCAGCCCCAGCATTTT. Its translation is CATSRDDASYQPQHF. The whole variable domain, remainder taken from reference TRBV15 and TRBJ1-5, is DAMVIQNPRYQVTQFGKPVTLSCSQTLNHNVMYWYQQKSSQAPKLLFHYYDKDFNNEADTPDNFQSRRPNTSFCFLDIRSPGLGDTAMYLCATSRDDASYQPQHFGDGTRLSIL.

The CDR3 DNA is TGTGCCAGTAGGACGAGCGGGATCTCAGATACGCAGTATTTT. It translates to CASRTSGISDTQYF. The chain is built from TRBV19 and TRBJ2-3; 7 bases agree with TRBD2. The CDR3 is 14 amino acids. Unmatched junction bases numbered 7, after V lost 6 bases and J lost 4 bases. Germline V CDR1 and CDR2: LNHDA, SQIVND (reference sequence).

The chain combines TRBV5-4 with TRBJ2-7; TRBD2 matches at 13 bases. Germline V gene sequence: CDR1 SGHNT, CDR2 YYREEE (reference sequence). This CDR3 region has 15 residues. Germline trimming cut 5 bases from V and 5 bases from J; bases unmatched to any gene: 7. The CDR3 DNA reads TGTGCCAGCAGAAAACTAGCGGGAGGGCCCGACGAGCAGTACTTC. It specifies CASRKLAGGPDEQYF.

This chain links TRBV13 with TRBJ2-5, with 14 nucleotides matching TRBD2. The CDR3 totals 17 residues. Per germline, CDR1 PRHDT and CDR2 FYEKMQ (reference sequence). V lost 5 bases to trimming and J lost 5 bases; unmatched junction nucleotides: 10. CDR3 region: CASSPYGTSGSAETQYF. Written as DNA, the CDR3 is TGTGCCAGCAGCCCCTACGGGACTAGCGGGAGTGCCGAGACCCAGTACTTC.

The chain carries TRBV27 and TRBJ2-5, with D perhaps TRBD1 (5 bases). Germline CDR1 is MNHEY and CDR2 is SMNVEV (reference sequence). There are 15 residues in the CDR3. Trimming pared 0 bases from V and 5 bases from J, leaving 13 bases between. In nucleotides, the CDR3 is TGTGCCAGCAGTTTATCTGTAGGGGCATTTGAGACCCAGTACTTC. The encoded protein is CASSLSVGAFETQYF.

This clone showed up just a few times. Other DNA sequences within the sample encode an identical CDR3. This chain uses TRBV7-9 with TRBJ1-1; D is unclear. The V gene lost 1 base and the J gene lost 1 base, with 4 bases spanning the gap. This CDR3 region has 13 residues. Germline V gives CDR1 SEHNR, CDR2 FQNEAQ (reference sequence). This chain's CDR3 is CASSLDRNTEAFF. In DNA form, the CDR3 reads TGTGCCAGCAGCTTAGACAGGAACACTGAAGCTTTCTTT.

V gene TRBV28 combines with J gene TRBJ2-7; D is unclear. CDR1 is MDHEN, CDR2 SYDVKM, per germline. Trimming removed 5 bases at V and 0 bases at J, with 5 bases between. The length of the CDR3 is 12 residues. The CDR3 here is CASSPNSYEQYF. In nucleotides, the CDR3 is TGTGCCAGCAGTCCTAACTCCTACGAGCAGTACTTC.

CDR3 bases: TGTGCCAGCAGCCGGGACAGGGGAAACACCGGGGAGCTGTTTTTT. Translated: CASSRDRGNTGELFF. This chain uses TRBV28 with TRBJ2-2, with TRBD1 identical over 10 bases. CDR3 size: 15 residues. Germline loops: CDR1 MDHEN, CDR2 SYDVKM. Unmatched junction bases numbered 3, after V lost 6 bases and J lost 2 bases.

In this sample, this clone turned up once. This same CDR3 is encoded by further DNA sequences in the sample. The CDR3 bases are TGCAGCGTCAGGACAGTAAACACTGAAGCTTTCTTT. Translating it yields CSVRTVNTEAFF. The chain carries TRBV29-1 and TRBJ1-1; D perhaps matches TRBD1 (6 bases). The V and J ends lost 6 bases and 2 bases respectively, with 10 bases between them. The length of the CDR3 is 12 residues. The germline V gene has CDR1 SQVTM and CDR2 ANQGSEA.

This chain links TRBV6-4 with TRBJ2-1; 7 bases are shared with TRBD2. Germline V CDR1 and CDR2: MRHNA, SNTAGT. CDR3 length: 15 amino acids. Losses at the gene ends were 0 bases for V and 2 bases for J; bases not matched to a gene: 1. The CDR3 sequence: CASSDSAGPYNEQFF. The CDR3 DNA sequence: TGTGCCAGCAGTGACTCAGCGGGACCCTACAATGAGCAGTTCTTC.

The genes are TRBV5-1 and TRBJ1-2; D might be TRBD1 (6 bases). The CDR3 length is 13 residues. Germline CDR1 reads SGHRS; CDR2 reads YFSETQ. Deletions cut 2 bases from V and 8 bases from J, with 13 bases between. The CDR3 protein is CASSFDRSDGYTF. CDR3 coding DNA: TGCGCCAGCAGCTTCGACAGGAGCGACGGCTACACCTTC.